These T cell receptor beta chains were read from a single sample in a study of T cell responses to AZD1222 COVID-19 vaccine. Data came from immunoSEQ multiplex PCR; TCRdb stores just in-frame clones and leaves some out. The table shows about 110,000 clones, with more than 85% occurring only once. This specimen consisted of peripheral blood, obtained on day 0 of AZD1222 vaccination. The origin of the receptors is an adult in good health. CDR3s leave out the opening cysteine and the closing phenylalanine or tryptophan. The order of the fields is J gene, V gene, clone size, CDR3 protein. Not every row has a clone size; where given, it reads once, few, many or a size class.

>TRBJ1-1|TRBV7-3|NA
ASSPSGGRAF
>TRBJ1-2|TRBV7-8|NA
ASSPIGEGQVYGYT
>TRBJ1-1|TRBV4-3|NA
ASSQPGTRAF
>TRBJ2-3|TRBV4-3|few
ASSQMLAGTDTQY
>TRBJ2-2|TRBV7-3|once
ASSPRHTGELF
>TRBJ2-7|TRBV25-1|once
ASSEEGGTLYEQY
>TRBJ2-1|TRBV20-1|NA
SARGPNEQF
>TRBJ1-2|TRBV12-3/TRBV12-4|once
ASSPTGGRGYT
>TRBJ1-1|TRBV28|NA
ASSLGGRPTEAF
>TRBJ2-2|TRBV6-5|NA
ASKDSLWTGELF
>TRBJ1-3|TRBV4-3|NA
ASSRGVAGNTIY
>TRBJ2-1|TRBV9|NA
ASSSRASGGARQF
>TRBJ2-5|TRBV5-6|NA
ASSLVSETQY
>TRBJ2-5|TRBV9|NA
ASSPRGGPGETQY
>TRBJ1-2|TRBV5-1|NA
ASSLGGGDGYT
>TRBJ2-1|TRBV4-2|NA
ASSQGFGSGRGDNEQF